One sample yielded the 4 T cell receptor beta chains listed below, sequenced in a study of blood T cell repertoires in COVID-19. TCRdb keeps only in-frame clones here, not all; method: immunoSEQ multiplex PCR. In the table there are approximately 180,000 clones, over 80% of which are singletons. The sequenced material came from peripheral blood. Receptors originate from a woman in her 70s with acute or convalescent COVID-19.

This clone was counted between two and nine times. The chain is built from TRBV5-5 and TRBJ2-7; 7 nucleotides agree with TRBD1. The junction had 1 base not matched to a gene; V was cut back by 1 base and J by 0 bases. Germline values: CDR1 SGHKS, CDR2 YYEKEE (reference sequence). The CDR3 runs to 14 residues. Here the CDR3 DNA reads TGTGCCAGCAGCTTGCCAGGGGGCTCCTACGAGCAGTACTTC. It yields the protein CASSLPGGSYEQYF.

The J gene is TRBJ2-5, the V gene TRBV15; 16 positions agree with TRBD2. This CDR3 is 18 amino acids long. The V and J ends lost 5 bases and 3 bases, in that order; junction bases with no gene match: 9. Germline loops: CDR1 LNHNV, CDR2 YYDKDF (reference sequence). The CDR3, as DNA: TGTGCCACCAGCGGGGGACTAGCGGGGGGGCGGAGTAAAGAGACCCAGTACTTC. Translated, it gives CATSGGLAGGRSKETQYF.

The J gene is TRBJ1-4, the V gene TRBV4-1; 11 bases agree with TRBD1. Germline CDR1 reads MGHRA; CDR2 reads YSYEKL. The CDR3 runs to 17 residues. V lost 6 bases, J lost 5 bases, and 11 bases stayed unmatched. CDR3 nucleotide sequence: TGCGCCAGCAGTCGGACAGGGGGCTTCCTGGGAAATGAAAAACTGTTTTTT. It encodes CASSRTGGFLGNEKLFF.

The J gene is TRBJ1-3, the V gene TRBV7-2; maybe TRBD1 (5 bases). The CDR3 length is 12 residues. Trimming took 5 bases from V and 16 from J, leaving 18 bases between them. Germline assignment: CDR1 SGHTA and CDR2 FQGNSA. The CDR3 DNA reads TGTGCCAGCAGCCCCCCTCCCGGGGGGGTGTATTTT. It yields the protein CASSPPPGGVYF.